This T cell receptor (beta chain) stems from a study of cytomegalovirus exposure and HLA in healthy donors. Use of 60 Vbeta and 13 Jbeta primers characterized the PCR. TCRdb's table, derived via immunoSEQ multiplex PCR, lists solely in-frame clones and lacks some. The data show about 200,000 clones, around 85% seen once. With V trimmed by 0 bases and J by 3 bases, 3 bases remained unmatched. The CDR3 is 15 amino acids. Germline assignment: CDR1 SGHTS and CDR2 YDEGEE. The sample consisted of PBMCs. The genes are TRBV5-8 and TRBJ1-5; 7 bases fit TRBD1. The clonotype comes from a man over 45 in good health and CMV-seronegative. The CDR3 coding sequence is TGTGCCAGCAGCTTGGACAGGGGATTCAATCAGCCCCAGCATTTT. Residues: CASSLDRGFNQPQHF.